This TCR beta chain emerged from a study of CD8+CD57+ T cells in acquired aplastic anemia. About the study: Sorted CD4+ and CD8+ cells gave a mean 3.2 ug DNA, range 0.2 to 27.4 ug. Read counts for CD4+ cells (from healthy donors) averaged approximately 11 million.

CDR3 length: 11 residues. Germline CDR1 and CDR2: SGHTA and FQGTGA. Trimming took off 9 bases at V and 7 bases at J, with 13 bases between the two ends. To note about this clonotype: The target antigen is unknown.

Genomic DNA was employed as the template in profiling TCR beta VDJ and CDR3. Using its own MiXCR run on the reads, TCRdb lists one record per CDR3 protein. The profile shows around 200,000 distinct CDR3 sequences, approximately 60% of them singletons. Overall study findings and caveats: No significant patient-versus-control difference appeared in CD8+ Simpson's diversity.

This clonotype was obtained from a human donor in good health. The V and J genes are TRBV7-3 and TRBJ2-7; tentative D call: TRBD1 (6 bases). Sequenced material: sorted CD4+, CD8+, or CD8+CD57+ T cells (not recorded which) from PBMCs. CDR3 loop: CASSGEWEQYF. The CDR3 DNA reads as TGTGCCAGTTCAGGGGAGTGGGAGCAGTACTTC.